Each of the 6 T cell receptor beta chains below was sequenced from the same sample in a study of shared clonotypes between healthy human individuals. Data came from immunoSEQ multiplex PCR; TCRdb stores just in-frame clones and leaves some out. The sample includes 330,000 or so clones, roughly 80% of them seen just once. The source material was memory CD4+ T cells sorted from blood. Subset: CD45RA-negative fraction. The source of these receptors is a man aged 25-40 years in good health.

This clone appeared a few times. This specimen includes other DNA sequences encoding the same CDR3. The chain has TRBV5-1 and TRBJ2-3; possible D gene TRBD1, 6 bases. The CDR3 sequence is 14 residues long. Germline V gene data show CDR1 as SGHRS and CDR2 as YFSETQ. Trimming shortened V by 0 bases and J by 3 bases, and 8 bases separated the two germline ends. Here the CDR3 reads CASSLGTETDTQYF. CDR3 in DNA: TGCGCCAGCAGCTTGGGGACAGAAACAGATACGCAGTATTTT.

The rearrangement joins TRBV7-2 to TRBJ2-7; perhaps D is TRBD1 or TRBD2 (5 bases each). This CDR3 region has 15 residues. The germline V and J ends were trimmed by 4 bases and 9 bases, with 22 bases remaining between them. Germline lookup yields CDR1 SGHTA and CDR2 FQGNSA. CDR3 in amino acids: CASSSLRSGPNPQYF. For the CDR3, the DNA is TGTGCCAGCAGCTCGCTCCGGTCGGGACCCAATCCGCAGTACTTC.

Points on this clone: Other nucleotide sequences from this sample produce the same CDR3. The chain uses TRBV7-2 and TRBJ2-3; the D is unclear. V lost 3 bases to trimming and J lost 3 bases, with 1 base between them. The CDR3 has 11 amino acids. Germline CDR1 and CDR2: SGHTA and FQGNSA. Here the CDR3 reads CASSFTDTQYF. In DNA, the CDR3 is TGTGCCAGCAGCTTTACAGATACGCAGTATTTT.

In its sample, this clone was seen once. The chain employs TRBV21-1 and TRBJ2-1; the listed D gene, TRBD1, was not tested against the DNA. TRBV21-1 is a pseudogene segment. The CDR3 covers 17 residues. CDR3 protein: CASSSLKARVTYNEQFF. The CDR3 DNA reads as TGTGCCAGCAGCAGCCTCAAAGCCAGGGTTACCTACAATGAGCAGTTCTTC.

The chain has TRBV7-6 and TRBJ1-1; the D is unclear. V lost 5 bases and J 7 bases, leaving 14 bases between the germline ends. The CDR3 loop spans 13 amino acids. The germline V gene encodes CDR1 SGHVS and CDR2 FNYEAQ. CDR3 in DNA: TGTGCCAGCAGCCCCAACCCGGCGAGTGAAGCTTTCTTT. This gives the protein CASSPNPASEAFF.

The CDR3 DNA reads TGTGCCATCAGTGCGGGGTCTGGCTATGGCTACACCTTC. It yields the protein CAISAGSGYGYTF. The gene calls are TRBV10-3 and TRBJ1-2; no reliable D call. The V gene's germline CDR1 is ENHRY and CDR2 SYGVKD. V shed 4 bases and J shed 4 bases, with 10 bases lying between them. The CDR3 consists of 13 residues.